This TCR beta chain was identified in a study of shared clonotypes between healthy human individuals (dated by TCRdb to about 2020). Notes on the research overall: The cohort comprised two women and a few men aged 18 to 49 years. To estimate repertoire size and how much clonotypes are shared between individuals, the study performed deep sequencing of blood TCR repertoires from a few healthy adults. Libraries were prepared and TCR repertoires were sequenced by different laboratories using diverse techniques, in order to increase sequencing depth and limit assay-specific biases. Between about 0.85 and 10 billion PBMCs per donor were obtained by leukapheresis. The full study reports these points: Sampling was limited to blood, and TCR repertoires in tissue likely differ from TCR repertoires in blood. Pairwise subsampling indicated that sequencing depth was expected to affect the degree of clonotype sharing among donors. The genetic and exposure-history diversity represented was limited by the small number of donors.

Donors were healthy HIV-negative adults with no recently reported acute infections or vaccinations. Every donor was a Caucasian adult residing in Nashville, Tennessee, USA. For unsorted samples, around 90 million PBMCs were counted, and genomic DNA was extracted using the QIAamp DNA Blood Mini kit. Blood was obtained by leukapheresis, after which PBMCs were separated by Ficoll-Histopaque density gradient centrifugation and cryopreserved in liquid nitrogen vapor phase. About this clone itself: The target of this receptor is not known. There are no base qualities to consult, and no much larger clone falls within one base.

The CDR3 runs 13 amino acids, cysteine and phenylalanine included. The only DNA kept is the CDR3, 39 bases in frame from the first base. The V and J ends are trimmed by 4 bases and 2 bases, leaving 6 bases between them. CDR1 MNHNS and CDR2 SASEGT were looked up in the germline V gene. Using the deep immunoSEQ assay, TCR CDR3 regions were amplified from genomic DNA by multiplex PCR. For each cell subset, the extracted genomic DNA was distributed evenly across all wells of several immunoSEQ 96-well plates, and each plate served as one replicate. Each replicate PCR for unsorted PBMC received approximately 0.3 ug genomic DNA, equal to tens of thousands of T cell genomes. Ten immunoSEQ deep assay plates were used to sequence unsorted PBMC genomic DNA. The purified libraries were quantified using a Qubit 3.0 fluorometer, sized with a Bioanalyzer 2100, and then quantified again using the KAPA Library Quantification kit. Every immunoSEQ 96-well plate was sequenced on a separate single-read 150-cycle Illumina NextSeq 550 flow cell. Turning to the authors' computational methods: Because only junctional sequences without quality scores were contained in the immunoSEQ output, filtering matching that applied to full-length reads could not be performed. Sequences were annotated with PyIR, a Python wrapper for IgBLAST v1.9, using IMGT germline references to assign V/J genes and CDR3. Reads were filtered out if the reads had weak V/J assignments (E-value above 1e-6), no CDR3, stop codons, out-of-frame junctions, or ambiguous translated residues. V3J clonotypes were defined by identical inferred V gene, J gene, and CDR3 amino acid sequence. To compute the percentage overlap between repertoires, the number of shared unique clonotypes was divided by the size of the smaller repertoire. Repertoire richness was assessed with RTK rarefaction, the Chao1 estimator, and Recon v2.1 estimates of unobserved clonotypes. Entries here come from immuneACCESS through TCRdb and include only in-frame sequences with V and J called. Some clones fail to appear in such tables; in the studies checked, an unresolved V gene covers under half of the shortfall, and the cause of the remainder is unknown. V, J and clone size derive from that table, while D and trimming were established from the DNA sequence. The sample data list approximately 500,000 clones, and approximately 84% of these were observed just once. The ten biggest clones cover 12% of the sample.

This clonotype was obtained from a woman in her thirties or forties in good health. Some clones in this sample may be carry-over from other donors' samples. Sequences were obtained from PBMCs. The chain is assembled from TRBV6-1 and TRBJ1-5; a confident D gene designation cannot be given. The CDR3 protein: CASSGTRNQPQHF. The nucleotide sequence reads TGTGCCAGCAGTGGAACCCGCAATCAGCCCCAGCATTTT.